Each of the 21 T cell receptor beta chains below was sequenced from the same sample in a study of cytomegalovirus exposure and HLA in healthy donors. Researchers ran the PCR with 60 Vbeta and 13 Jbeta primers. The method was immunoSEQ multiplex PCR; TCRdb's version includes in-frame clones alone and lacks a portion of them. The table includes 190,000 or so clones, over 80% detected once. The material sequenced was PBMCs. The source is a man over 45 in good health and CMV-seronegative.

The chain carries TRBV6-6 and TRBJ1-3, with a weak D call TRBD1 (6 bases). From germline, CDR1 is MNHNY and CDR2 SVGAGI (reference sequence). This CDR3 is 16 amino acids long. Trimming shortened V by 4 bases and J by 4 bases, and 17 bases separated the two germline ends. The CDR3 DNA sequence: TGTGCCAGCAGTTTAACGCGTGGACAGAGGGGAAACACCATATATTTT. Amino acids: CASSLTRGQRGNTIYF.

The J gene is TRBJ2-5, the V gene TRBV9; weak D call: TRBD1 (6 bases). This CDR3 has 15 residues. Trimming stripped 2 bases from V and 5 bases from J, with 16 bases between. CDR1 and CDR2 (germline): SGDLS, YYNGEE. The CDR3 region has the DNA TGTGCCAGCAGCGTCGCGAGGGGGACCAGGGAGACCCAGTACTTC. Its protein product is CASSVARGTRETQYF.

This chain uses TRBV5-1 with TRBJ1-1; TRBD1 might be the D (5 bases). CDR1 and CDR2 (germline): SGHRS, YFSETQ. This CDR3 is built from 10 residues. Trimming took off 5 bases at V and 11 bases at J, with 10 bases between the two ends. The CDR3 DNA reads as TGCGCCAGCAGGCCCCGGGGGGCTTTCTTT. This gives the protein CASRPRGAFF.

The chain uses TRBV18 and TRBJ1-4; 12 bases are shared with TRBD1. Per germline, CDR1 KGHSH and CDR2 LQKENI. The CDR3 extends over 15 amino acids. V trimming: 2 bases; J trimming: 7 bases; junction bases outside the gene matches: 2. CDR3 loop: CASSPSGQGAEKLFF. For the CDR3, the DNA is TGTGCCAGCTCACCATCGGGACAGGGGGCTGAAAAACTGTTTTTT. The full variable domain, its missing parts supplied by reference TRBV18 and TRBJ1-4, is NAGVMQNPRHLVRRRGQEARLRCSPMKGHSHVYWYRQLPEEGLKFMVYLQKENIIDESGMPKERFSAEFPKEGPSILRIQQVVRGDSAAYFCASSPSGQGAEKLFFGSGTQLSVL.

V usage is TRBV6-6 and J usage is TRBJ2-7, with TRBD1 matching over 8 bases. V dropped 2 bases and J dropped 5; count of bases not matched to a gene: 11. The length of the CDR3 is 16 residues. CDR1 MNHNY and CDR2 SVGAGI come from the germline V gene (reference sequence). This CDR3 is CASSYPAGQGHHEQYF. The CDR3 region has the DNA TGTGCCAGCAGTTACCCGGCAGGACAGGGCCACCACGAGCAGTACTTC.

The chain links TRBV7-6 to TRBJ1-2, with 8 bases aligning to TRBD1. Unmatched junction bases numbered 6, after V lost 0 bases and J lost 6 bases. CDR3 size: 15 residues. Per the germline V gene, CDR1 is SGHVS and CDR2 is FNYEAQ. CDR3 sequence (DNA): TGTGCCAGCAGCTTAGCGCAGGGGGCGTTCGATGGCTACACCTTC. It translates to CASSLAQGAFDGYTF.

The rearrangement joins TRBV18 to TRBJ2-3, with 10 bases lining up with TRBD1. CDR1 KGHSH and CDR2 LQKENI come from the germline V gene. The CDR3 contains 16 residues. Trimming at V came to 0 bases and at J to 2 bases, leaving 2 bases not matched to a gene. Written as DNA, the CDR3 is TGTGCCAGCTCACCACCGGGACAGGGGATCACAGATACGCAGTATTTT. The encoded protein is CASSPPGQGITDTQYF.

This rearrangement joins TRBV6-5 to TRBJ2-1, with TRBD1 matching 8 bases. With V trimmed by 1 base and J by 3 bases, 5 bases remained unmatched. There are 16 residues in the CDR3. Per germline, CDR1 MNHEY and CDR2 SVGAGI. In DNA form, the CDR3 reads TGTGCCAGCAGTTACTTCGGACAGGGCCGCTACAATGAGCAGTTCTTC. Residues: CASSYFGQGRYNEQFF.

Only one count was recorded for this clone. V is TRBV7-3 and J is TRBJ2-2, with 9 bases aligning to TRBD1. CDR3 length: 15 residues. The germline CDR1 and CDR2 sequences are SGHTA and FQGTGA. The V gene end was trimmed by 9 bases and the J gene end by 4 bases; junction bases not matched to a gene: 9. CDR3 loop: CASRKQGAGTGELFF. For the CDR3, the DNA is TGTGCCAGTCGAAAACAGGGGGCGGGCACCGGGGAGCTGTTTTTT.

The chain joins TRBV5-6 to TRBJ2-5; 11 nucleotides match TRBD1. CDR3 length equals 15 residues. Per the germline V gene, CDR1 is SGHDT and CDR2 is YYEEEE. V gave up 4 bases and J gave up 5 bases; unmatched junction bases: 7. The DNA of the CDR3 is TGTGCCAGCAGCGCCCGGACAGGGGGCCGCGAGACCCAGTACTTC. It specifies CASSARTGGRETQYF.

V gene TRBV5-5 combines with J gene TRBJ1-1, with D hard to call. The CDR3 runs to 16 residues. Trimming took 4 bases from V and 6 from J, leaving 22 bases between them. Germline CDR1 is SGHKS and CDR2 is YYEKEE (reference sequence). CDR3 nucleotide sequence: TGTGCCAGCAGCCCCTGGGCTCCGCCCAACAACGCTGAAGCTTTCTTT. Translated: CASSPWAPPNNAEAFF.

This clone appeared a single time. This chain links TRBV7-8 with TRBJ1-2; D is uncertain. The CDR3 has 14 amino acids. Germline lookup yields CDR1 SGHVS and CDR2 FQNEAQ. Trimming cost V 5 bases and J 2 bases, with 12 bases left between them. The CDR3 sequence: CASSPSDTNYGYTF. DNA for the CDR3: TGTGCCAGCAGCCCGTCCGACACCAACTATGGCTACACCTTC.

The genes are TRBV4-1 and TRBJ1-2; possible D gene TRBD1, 5 bases. Trimming shortened V by 3 bases and J by 8 bases, and 19 bases separated the two germline ends. Germline assignment: CDR1 MGHRA and CDR2 YSYEKL. This CDR3 is 15 amino acids long. The DNA for the CDR3 is TGCGCCAGCAGCCAGGGGGGGTTTGGATGGAGGGGCTACACCTTC. Translation: CASSQGGFGWRGYTF.

CDR3 DNA: TGTGCCATCTCTTCTAAGTCCGGGACAGGGACTGGCTACACCTTC. As protein: CAISSKSGTGTGYTF. The genes are TRBV6-5 and TRBJ1-2; 9 nucleotides line up with TRBD1. The V gene's germline CDR1 is MNHEY and CDR2 SVGAGI. The CDR3 runs 15 residues. V was clipped by 10 bases and J by 7 bases; unmatched bases: 16.

Comments on this clone: Different DNA sequences within this sample yield the same CDR3. The V and J genes are TRBV18 and TRBJ2-5; possibly TRBD1 for D (5 bases). Germline-derived CDR1 and CDR2 are KGHSH and LQKENI. The CDR3 has 13 amino acids. Trimming cost V 1 base and J 5 bases, with 8 bases left between them. The CDR3 loop reads CASSPQGRETQYF. DNA of the CDR3: TGTGCCAGCTCACCACAGGGGCGGGAGACCCAGTACTTC.

This clone was found once. This chain joins TRBV5-6 and TRBJ2-5, with TRBD1 identical over 9 bases. This CDR3 spans 15 amino acids. Germline V gene data show CDR1 as SGHDT and CDR2 as YYEEEE. The trim removed 1 base at V and 5 bases at J, leaving 6 bases unmatched. CDR3 sequence (DNA): TGTGCCAGCAGCTTGTTAACAGGGGGCGGGGAGACCCAGTACTTC. It is translated as CASSLLTGGGETQYF.

The chain combines TRBV7-8 with TRBJ2-7; D may be TRBD2 (8 bases). The ends were cut back, 2 bases at V and 4 bases at J, with 15 bases in the middle. From germline, CDR1 is SGHVS and CDR2 FQNEAQ. The CDR3 runs to 15 residues. This chain's CDR3 is CASSLFSGTAYEQYF. In DNA, the CDR3 is TGTGCCAGCAGCTTATTTAGCGGGACAGCTTACGAGCAGTACTTC. The full variable domain, its missing parts supplied by reference TRBV7-8 and TRBJ2-7, is GAGVSQSPRYKVAKRGQDVALRCDPISGHVSLFWYQQALGQGPEFLTYFQNEAQLDKSGLPSDRFFAERPEGSVSTLKIQRTQQEDSAVYLCASSLFSGTAYEQYFGPGTRLTVT.

The V call is TRBV19, the J call TRBJ2-5; D gene ambiguous. Judging by the DNA end, TRBJ2-7 fits better; the J call may be wrong. Germline values: CDR1 LNHDA, CDR2 SQIVND (reference sequence). The CDR3 has 13 amino acids. CDR3 sequence reads: CASRRQGSYEQYF. The CDR3 bases are TGTGCCAGTAGGAGACAAGGTTCCTACGAGCAGTACTTC.

V and J are TRBV30 and TRBJ2-3; 9 bases are shared with TRBD2. J lost 2 bases, V lost 2 bases, and 11 bases had no gene match. The CDR3 has 17 residues. The V gene's germline CDR1 is GTSNPN and CDR2 SVGIG (reference sequence). The CDR3 sequence is CAWSRSGSPYYTDTQYF. The CDR3 nucleotides read TGTGCCTGGAGTCGTAGCGGGAGCCCATACTACACAGATACGCAGTATTTT.

The chain carries TRBV5-1 and TRBJ2-3; 7 bases agree with TRBD1. There are 15 residues in the CDR3. Looked up from germline, CDR1 is SGHRS and CDR2 is YFSETQ. J was trimmed by 1 base and V by 0 bases; bases with no gene match: 2. The CDR3 DNA is TGCGCCAGCAGCTTGGAGGGGGCCCGCACAGATACGCAGTATTTT. Protein: CASSLEGARTDTQYF. The full variable domain, with the rest looked up from reference TRBV5-1 and TRBJ2-3, is KAGVTQTPRYLIKTRGQQVTLSCSPISGHRSVSWYQQTPGQGLQFLFEYFSETQRNKGNFPGRFSGRQFSNSRSEMNVSTLELGDSALYLCASSLEGARTDTQYFGPGTRLTVL.

This clone was seen only a few times. This chain uses TRBV10-1 with TRBJ2-1, with 10 bases aligning to TRBD2. Germline CDR1 WNHNN, CDR2 SYGVQD (reference sequence). V dropped 11 bases and J dropped 7; count of bases not matched to a gene: 5. The CDR3 extends over 12 amino acids. CDR3 nucleotide sequence: TGCGCCGGAGCGGGAGGGCCGAATGAGCAGTTCTTC. Protein: CAGAGGPNEQFF.